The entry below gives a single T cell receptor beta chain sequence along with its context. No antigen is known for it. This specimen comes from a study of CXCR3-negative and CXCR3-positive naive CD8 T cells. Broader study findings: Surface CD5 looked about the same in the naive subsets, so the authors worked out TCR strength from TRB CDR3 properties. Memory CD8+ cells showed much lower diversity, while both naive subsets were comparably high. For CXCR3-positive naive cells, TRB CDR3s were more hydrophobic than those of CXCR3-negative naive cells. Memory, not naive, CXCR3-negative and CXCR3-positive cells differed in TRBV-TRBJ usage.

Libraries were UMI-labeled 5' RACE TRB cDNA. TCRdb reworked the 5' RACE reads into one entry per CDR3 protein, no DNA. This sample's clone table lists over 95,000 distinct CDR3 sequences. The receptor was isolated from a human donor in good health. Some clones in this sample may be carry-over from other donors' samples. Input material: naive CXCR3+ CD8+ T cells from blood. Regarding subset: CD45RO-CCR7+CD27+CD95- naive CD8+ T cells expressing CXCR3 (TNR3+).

The CDR3 sequence is CASSPHQFLAGIDEQFF. The rearrangement joins TRBV9 to TRBJ2-1; the D call from TCRdb, TRBD2, cannot be confirmed without DNA. CDR3 length: 17 amino acids. From germline, CDR1 is SGDLS and CDR2 YYNGEE.